This T cell receptor (beta chain) was sequenced in a study of T cells in women clearing cervical HPV infection (dated by TCRdb to between 2018 and 2020). About the study as a whole: The cases were 25 women with histologically confirmed HPV16-related CIN3 or worse, and 2 of those women had invasive cancers. Quality controls consisted of five blinded duplicates per group, for a total of 60 or so samples made up of approximately 50 participants and around 10 replicates. This exploratory proof-of-principle case-control study, nested within the Guanacaste HPV Natural History Study in Costa Rica, compared TCR repertoires among women with different cervical HPV16 outcomes. The controls were fewer than 30 women whose single incident HPV16 infection cleared within 12 months with no development of precancer or cancer. Among cases, blood sampling came a median of nearly 150 days after lesion detection, with an interquartile range of about 80 to 210 days. Blood from cases was drawn at the visit where the lesion was first identified, while blood from controls was drawn once the infection was no longer detected. Cases and controls were matched on year of sample collection and on age within five years. In the parent cohort, around 9,500 women aged 18 or older were enrolled in Guanacaste, Costa Rica, during about 1992 to 1994 and were followed for 6 to 7 years. Because only a few women had HLA typing data, the possibility that HLA type acted as a confounder could not be ruled out. Median age was about 32 years in cases versus roughly 37 in controls, and baseline characteristics did not differ significantly. What the study reported, not specific to this receptor: TCR repertoire richness was significantly higher in CIN3+ cases than in controls across sequencing depths, while evenness did not differ. Because of the cross-sectional design, the study could not determine whether the associations came before infection or resulted from infection, and neither effector/memory subsets nor HPV-specific T cells were isolated. Lower TRBV6-7 relative abundance was observed in cases than in controls (roughly 0.11% versus 0.16%; Bonferroni P = 0.0008). Random forest classifiers that combined richness and V gene abundances separated cases from controls with an estimated AUC of around 0.84. Because T-cell numbers per sample were unknown, differences in richness could reflect varying T-cell content rather than repertoire biology.

The immunoSEQ assay used multiplex PCR to amplify TCR beta CDR3 regions from an average of around 1.2 ug of genomic DNA per sample. To correct primer bias, the assay used a complete synthetic TCR repertoire to set an amplification baseline. Amplicons were sequenced on the Illumina platform. Per the source publication's procedure: Sequence errors were corrected by clustering with frequency ratios and a modified nearest-neighbor algorithm, and the sequences were then analyzed in the immunoSEQ Analyzer using IMGT gene definitions. At each rarefaction depth, TCR richness and evenness were averaged across 20 rarefaction repeats, and samples with fewer sequences than that depth were excluded. V, D and J gene relative abundances were compared between groups with Wilcoxon rank sum tests, applying FDR correction. An intraclass correlation of about 96% for TCR richness and an average of about 73% across 65 or so gene segments were obtained from the blinded duplicates. TCRdb took this table from immuneACCESS and kept in-frame rearrangements with V and J called. Such tables lack part of the clones; where checked against another copy, unresolved V genes explain under half of the gap, and the rest is unexplained. V, J and clone size were drawn from that table, and D and trimming were deduced from the DNA. For this sample, the table gives 36,000 or so clones. The ten largest clones represent under 8.5% of the sample.

V sheds 0 bases and J sheds 5 bases, leaving 7 bases between their ends. Reading the germline V gene (reference sequence) gives CDR1 DFQATT and CDR2 SNEGSKA. From cysteine to phenylalanine, the CDR3 is 12 amino acids long. The CDR3 was read in part: 27 bases, with the frame set at base 1. Every participant had a single incident cervical HPV16 infection, and women with prevalent HPV16 infections were excluded. Cervical HPV DNA was detected with MY09/MY11 PCR, and genotyping was done with dot-blot hybridization. Around 15 mL of heparinized blood were centrifuged, and the buffy coat was aliquoted, frozen at -30°C, then stored at -80°C. QIAGEN kits were used to extract genomic DNA from buffy coat specimens. About this clone itself: Its antigen target is currently unknown. With the read ending 3 residues before the CDR3 end, the germline J gene is used to fill in that end.

The sample taken for sequencing was blood buffy coat. The sequence came from a woman between 18 and 75 years old with a cervical HPV16 infection that either progressed to CIN3+ or cleared (not recorded which). This chain is built from TRBV20-1 and TRBJ2-5, with the D gene not confidently named. CDR3 region: CSARDRRETQYF. The CDR3 bases that were read are TGCAGTGCTAGAGACCGGCGGGAGACC.